A single T cell receptor (beta chain) is shown here with its context. Its antigen is currently not known. No much larger clone is present one base from it, and per-base qualities are unavailable. These data come from a study of somatic mutations in cytotoxic T cells in rheumatoid arthritis (dated by TCRdb to about 2017). Notes on the research overall: Some V beta antibody-stained T-cell populations were flow-sorted on a FACSAria II or Sony SH800 at nearly 100% purity, and sorted V beta1+ cells also underwent TCRB sequencing. The median ages of the patient and control groups were essentially identical. TCRB deep sequencing covered over 55 patients with rheumatoid arthritis along with 15 to 25 healthy controls. In newly diagnosed rheumatoid arthritis without treatment, the study examined if expanded CD8+ T-cell clones harbor somatic mutations, relying on TCRB deep sequencing to characterize clonality. The paper as a whole reports these results and caveats: There was no significant difference in CD8+ T-cell clonality between rheumatoid arthritis patients and age-matched healthy controls. The expanded CD8+ clones had unknown antigen targets, and not appearing in virus-specific databases did not rule out that they were virus-specific. Healthy controls showed no age-related increase in CD8+ clonality, whereas patients did (Spearman r ~ 0.5). The slight underrepresentation of TRBV07 in patients was not corrected for multiple comparisons. Several identical CD8+ TCRB sequences were found in both blood and synovial fluid, and in 8 of 65 patients the largest CD8+ clone exceeded 20% of CD8+ cells.

Healthy controls were about 19 blood donors whose buffy coats were used, with a median age of around 56 years (range about 20-70) and 55% female. Flow cytometry confirmed the purity of CD4+ and CD8+ cells that had been isolated by positive magnetic bead selection on an AutoMACS. Peripheral blood mononuclear cells were obtained using density gradient separation with Ficoll-Paque PLUS. DNA was extracted from CD4-enriched, CD8-enriched or PBMC samples with Nucleospin Tissue or Tissue XS kits and quantified with a Qubit 2.0 fluorometer. Sequencing of TCRB CDR3 was done on genomic DNA with the immunoSEQ assay. In the original analysis: Analyses were restricted to productive TCRB rearrangements. Clonality was expressed as a Shannon entropy-based productive clonality index, with each clone defined by a unique TCRB CDR3 sequence. Repertoire overlap for a pair of samples was computed from each clone's template counts relative to total templates per sample. V-gene usage from TCRB sequencing and V-gene usage measured by flow cytometry were correlated (Spearman r of approximately 0.59). TCRdb stores this immuneACCESS table with in-frame sequences only. Part of the clones is absent; in the studies checked, under half of the shortfall reflects unresolved V genes, and no reason is known for the rest. V, J and clone size were drawn from that table, and D and trimming were deduced from the DNA. This sample has fewer than 30,000 clones in its table, and around 74% of those were observed once. The top ten hold 9.9% of the sample.

The CDR3 goes from the cysteine to the phenylalanine over 16 residues. Of the read, only the CDR3 DNA is kept; its 48 bases are in frame from base 1. For this chain, trimming is 5 bases at the V end and 4 bases at the J end, and the number of junction bases without a gene match is 10. The germline V gene (reference sequence) provides CDR1 SEHNR and CDR2 FQNEAQ. The sequenced sample was CD8+ T cells sorted from blood. The origin of this receptor is a woman aged 18-35 years in good health. The sequence is built from TRBV7-9 and TRBJ2-7, with TRBD2 matching 11 junction bases. CDR3 protein: CASSPFLAGGGYEQYF. The DNA sequence is as follows: TGTGCCAGCAGCCCTTTCTTAGCGGGAGGGGGGTACGAGCAGTACTTC.